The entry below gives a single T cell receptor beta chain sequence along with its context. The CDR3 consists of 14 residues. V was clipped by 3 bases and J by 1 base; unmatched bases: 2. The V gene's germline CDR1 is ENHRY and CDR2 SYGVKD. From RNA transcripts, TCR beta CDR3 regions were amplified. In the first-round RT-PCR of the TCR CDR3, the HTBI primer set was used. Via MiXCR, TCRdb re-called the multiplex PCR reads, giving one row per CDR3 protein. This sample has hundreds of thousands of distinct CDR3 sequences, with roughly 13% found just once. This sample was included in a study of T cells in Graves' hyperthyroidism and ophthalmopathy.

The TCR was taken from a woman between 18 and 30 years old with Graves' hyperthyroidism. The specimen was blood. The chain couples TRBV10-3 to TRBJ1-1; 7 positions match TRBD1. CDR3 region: CAISDGTANTEAFF. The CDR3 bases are TGTGCCATCAGTGATGGGACAGCGAACACTGAAGCTTTCTTT.